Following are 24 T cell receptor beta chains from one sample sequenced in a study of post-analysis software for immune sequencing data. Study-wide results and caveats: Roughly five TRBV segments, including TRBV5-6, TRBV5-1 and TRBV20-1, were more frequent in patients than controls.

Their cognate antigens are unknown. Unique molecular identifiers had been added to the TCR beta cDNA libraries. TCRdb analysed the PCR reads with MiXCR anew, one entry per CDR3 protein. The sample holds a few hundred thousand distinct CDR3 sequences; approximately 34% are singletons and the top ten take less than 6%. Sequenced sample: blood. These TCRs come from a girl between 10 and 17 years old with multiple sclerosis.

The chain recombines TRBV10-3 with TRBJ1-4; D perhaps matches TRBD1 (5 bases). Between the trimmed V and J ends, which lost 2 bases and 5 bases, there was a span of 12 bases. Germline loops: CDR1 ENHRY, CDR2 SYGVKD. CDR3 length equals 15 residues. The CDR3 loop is CAISEQGPTNEKLFF. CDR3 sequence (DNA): TGTGCCATCAGTGAGCAGGGACCGACGAATGAAAAACTGTTTTTT.

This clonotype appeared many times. The CDR3 nucleotides are TGTGCCATCAGTGAACCCCCACAGGCGGGAGGCGGCAATGAGCAGTTCTTC. This sequence encodes CAISEPPQAGGGNEQFF. The chain has TRBV10-3 and TRBJ2-1; TRBD2 aligns across 8 bases. This CDR3 region has 17 residues. J was trimmed by 6 bases and V by 3 bases; bases with no gene match: 13. Germline assignment: CDR1 ENHRY and CDR2 SYGVKD.

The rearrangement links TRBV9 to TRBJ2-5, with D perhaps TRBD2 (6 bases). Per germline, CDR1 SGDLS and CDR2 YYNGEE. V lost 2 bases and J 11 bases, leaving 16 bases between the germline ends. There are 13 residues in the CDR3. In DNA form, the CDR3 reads TGTGCCAGCAGCGTGGAGGGGATGAGTGAGCAGTACTTC. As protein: CASSVEGMSEQYF.

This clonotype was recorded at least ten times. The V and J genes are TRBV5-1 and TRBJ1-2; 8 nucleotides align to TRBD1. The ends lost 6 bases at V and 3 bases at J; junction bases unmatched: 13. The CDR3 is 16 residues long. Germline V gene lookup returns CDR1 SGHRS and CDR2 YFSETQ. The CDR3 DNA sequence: TGCGCCAGCACCGTAGGTGCGACAGGGGATTACTATGGCTACACCTTC. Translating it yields CASTVGATGDYYGYTF.

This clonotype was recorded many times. DNA for the CDR3: TGTGCCAGCAGGGGTACAGGGGTTGAGGTCCAAGAGACCCAGTACTTC. This sequence encodes CASRGTGVEVQETQYF. The genes are TRBV6-1 and TRBJ2-5; 7 bases match TRBD1. Losses at the gene ends were 6 bases for V and 1 base for J; bases not matched to a gene: 11. The CDR3 contains 16 residues. Germline V lookup: CDR1 MNHNS, CDR2 SASEGT.

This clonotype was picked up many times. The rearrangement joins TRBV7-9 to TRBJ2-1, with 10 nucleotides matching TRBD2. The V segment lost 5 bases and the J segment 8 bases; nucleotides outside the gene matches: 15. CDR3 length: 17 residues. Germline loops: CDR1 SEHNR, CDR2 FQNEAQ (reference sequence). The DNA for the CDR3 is TGTGCCAGCAGCCCCCGAGCGGGAGGGCTCTCGGGCGATGAGCAGTTCTTC. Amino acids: CASSPRAGGLSGDEQFF.

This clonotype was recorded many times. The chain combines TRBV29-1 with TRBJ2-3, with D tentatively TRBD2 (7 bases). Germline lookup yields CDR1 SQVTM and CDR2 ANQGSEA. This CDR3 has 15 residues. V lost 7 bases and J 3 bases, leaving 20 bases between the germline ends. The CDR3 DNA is TGCAGCGCGAGAGGCGGGGGCTTGGGTACAGATACGCAGTATTTT. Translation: CSARGGGLGTDTQYF.

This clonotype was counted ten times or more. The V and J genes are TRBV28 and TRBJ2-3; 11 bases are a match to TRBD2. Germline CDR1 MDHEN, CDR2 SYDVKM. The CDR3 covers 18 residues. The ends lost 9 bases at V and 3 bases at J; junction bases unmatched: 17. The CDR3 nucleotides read TGTGCCAGTCGAGGGGGTAGCGGGGGGGTTTACTTAACAGATACGCAGTATTTT. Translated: CASRGGSGGVYLTDTQYF.

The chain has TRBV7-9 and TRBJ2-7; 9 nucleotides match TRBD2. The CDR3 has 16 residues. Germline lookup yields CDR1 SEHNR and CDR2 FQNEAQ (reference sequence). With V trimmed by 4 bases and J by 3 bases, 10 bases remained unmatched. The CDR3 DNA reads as TGTGCCAGCAGCTCCCCTGAGCGGGAGGCCCTCTACGAGCAGTACTTC. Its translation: CASSSPEREALYEQYF.

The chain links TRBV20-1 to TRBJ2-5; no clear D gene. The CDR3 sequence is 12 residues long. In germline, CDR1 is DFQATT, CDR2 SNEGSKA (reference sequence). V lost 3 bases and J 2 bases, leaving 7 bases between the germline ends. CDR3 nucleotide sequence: TGCAGTGCTAGCGAATCACAAGAGACCCAGTACTTC. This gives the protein CSASESQETQYF.

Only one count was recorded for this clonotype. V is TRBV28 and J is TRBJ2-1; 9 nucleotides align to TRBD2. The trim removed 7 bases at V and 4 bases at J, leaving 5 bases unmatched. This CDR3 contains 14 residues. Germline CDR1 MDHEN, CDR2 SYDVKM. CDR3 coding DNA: TGTGCCAGCATAAGCGGGGGGAATTACAATGAGCAGTTCTTC. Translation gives CASISGGNYNEQFF.

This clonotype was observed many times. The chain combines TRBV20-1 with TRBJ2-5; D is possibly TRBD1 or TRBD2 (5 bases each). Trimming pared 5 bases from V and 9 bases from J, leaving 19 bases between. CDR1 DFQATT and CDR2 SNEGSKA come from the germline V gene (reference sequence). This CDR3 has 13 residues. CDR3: CSALGAAQKAQYF. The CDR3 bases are TGCAGTGCTCTCGGGGCGGCTCAGAAGGCCCAGTACTTC.

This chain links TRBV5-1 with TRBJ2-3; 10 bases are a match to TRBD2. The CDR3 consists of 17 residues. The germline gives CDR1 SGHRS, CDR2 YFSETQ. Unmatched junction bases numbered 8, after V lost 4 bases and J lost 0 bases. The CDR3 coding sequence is TGCGCCAGCAGCCTCCTAACTAGCGGGACTAGCACAGATACGCAGTATTTT. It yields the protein CASSLLTSGTSTDTQYF.

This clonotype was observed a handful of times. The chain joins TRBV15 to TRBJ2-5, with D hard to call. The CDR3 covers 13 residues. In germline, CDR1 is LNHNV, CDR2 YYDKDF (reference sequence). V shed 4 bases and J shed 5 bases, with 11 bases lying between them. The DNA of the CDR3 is TGTGCCACCAGCATCCGCCGTGCGGAGACCCAGTACTTC. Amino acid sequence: CATSIRRAETQYF.

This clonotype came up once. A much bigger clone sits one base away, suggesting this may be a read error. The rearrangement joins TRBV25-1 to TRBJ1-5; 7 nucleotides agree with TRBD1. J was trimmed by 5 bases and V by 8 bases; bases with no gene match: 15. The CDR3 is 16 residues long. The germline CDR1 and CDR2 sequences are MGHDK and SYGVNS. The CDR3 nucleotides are TGTGCCAGCGCAGCACAGGGGCGGGATCGCCATCAGCCCCAGCATTTT. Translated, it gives CASAAQGRDRHQPQHF.

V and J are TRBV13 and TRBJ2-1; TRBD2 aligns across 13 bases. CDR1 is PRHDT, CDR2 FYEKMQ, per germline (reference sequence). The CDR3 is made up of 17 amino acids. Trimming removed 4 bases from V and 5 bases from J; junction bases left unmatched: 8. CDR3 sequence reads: CASSSGGLAGADNEQFF. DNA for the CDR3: TGTGCCAGCAGCTCAGGAGGACTAGCGGGAGCGGACAATGAGCAGTTCTTC.

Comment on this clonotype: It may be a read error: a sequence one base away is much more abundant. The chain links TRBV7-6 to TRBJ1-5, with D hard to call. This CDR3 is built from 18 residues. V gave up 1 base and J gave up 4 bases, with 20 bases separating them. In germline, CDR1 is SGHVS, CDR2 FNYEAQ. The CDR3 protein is CASSLVGSHLSGNQPQHF. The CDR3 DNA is TGTGCCAGCAGCTTAGTTGGCAGCCACCTAAGTGGTAATCAGCCCCAGCATTTT.

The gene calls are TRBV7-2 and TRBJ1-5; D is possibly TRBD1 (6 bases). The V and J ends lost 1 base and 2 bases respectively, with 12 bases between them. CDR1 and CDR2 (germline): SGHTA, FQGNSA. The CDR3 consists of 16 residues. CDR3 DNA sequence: TGTGCCAGCAGCTTAGTGGGGGGCGCCGGCAATCAGCCCCAGCATTTT. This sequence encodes CASSLVGGAGNQPQHF.

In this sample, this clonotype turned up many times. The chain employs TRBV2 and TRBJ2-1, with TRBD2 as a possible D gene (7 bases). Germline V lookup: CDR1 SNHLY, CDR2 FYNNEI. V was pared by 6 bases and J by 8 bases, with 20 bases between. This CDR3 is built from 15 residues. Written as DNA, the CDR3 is TGTGCCAGCAGCCCGGGGGCGGGAGCTCTAGATGAGCAGTTCTTC. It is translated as CASSPGAGALDEQFF.

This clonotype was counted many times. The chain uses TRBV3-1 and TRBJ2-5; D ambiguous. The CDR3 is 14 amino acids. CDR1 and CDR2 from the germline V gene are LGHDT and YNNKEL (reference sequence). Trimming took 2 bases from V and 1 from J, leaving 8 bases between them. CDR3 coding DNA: TGTGCCAGCAGCCAACTTCGGTCCCAAGAGACCCAGTACTTC. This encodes CASSQLRSQETQYF.

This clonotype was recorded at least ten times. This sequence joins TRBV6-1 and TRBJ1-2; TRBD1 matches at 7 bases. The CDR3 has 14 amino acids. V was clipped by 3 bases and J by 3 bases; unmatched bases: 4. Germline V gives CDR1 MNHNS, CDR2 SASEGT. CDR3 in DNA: TGTGCCAGCAGTGAGACCCAGGGGGACTATGGCTACACCTTC. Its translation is CASSETQGDYGYTF.

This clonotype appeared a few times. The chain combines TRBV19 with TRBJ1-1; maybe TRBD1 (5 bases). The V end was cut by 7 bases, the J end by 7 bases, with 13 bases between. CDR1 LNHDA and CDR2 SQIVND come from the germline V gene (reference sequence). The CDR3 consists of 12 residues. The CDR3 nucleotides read TGTGCCAGTAATATCCATCAGGGTGAAGCTTTCTTT. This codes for CASNIHQGEAFF.

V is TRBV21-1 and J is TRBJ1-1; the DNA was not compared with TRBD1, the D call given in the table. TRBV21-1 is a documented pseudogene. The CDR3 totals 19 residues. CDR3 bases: TGTACCAGCAGCAAAGCGCTTCCCCGGGACAGGGTGTCGGACACTGAAGCTTTCTTT. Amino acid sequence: CTSSKALPRDRVSDTEAFF.

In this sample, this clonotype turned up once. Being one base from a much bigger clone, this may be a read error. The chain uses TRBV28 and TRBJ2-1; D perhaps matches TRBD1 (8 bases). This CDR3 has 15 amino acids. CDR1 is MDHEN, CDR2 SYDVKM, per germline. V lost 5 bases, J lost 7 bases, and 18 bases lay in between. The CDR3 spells CASSPDRGGPNEQFF. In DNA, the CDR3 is TGTGCCAGCAGTCCCGACAGGGGAGGGCCAAATGAGCAGTTCTTC.